This T cell receptor beta chain was retrieved from a study of response to subunit inactivated influenza vaccine. Comment on this clonotype: No antigen is known for it.

Study-wide points: With each seasonal influenza vaccination, the authors suggested, few new T cells are recruited.

TCRdb reanalysed the RT-PCR reads using MiXCR and keeps one entry per CDR3 protein. The sample has hundreds of thousands of distinct CDR3 sequences, approximately 15% seen once. The V gene lost 0 bases and the J gene lost 0 bases, with 9 bases spanning the gap. Germline V CDR1 and CDR2: KGHSH, LQKENI. The CDR3 contains 15 residues. The TCR was taken from a man between 45 and 60 years old who received an inactivated influenza vaccine. The source was PBMCs from blood, collected 14 to 15 days before vaccination. The genes are TRBV18 and TRBJ2-7; D call uncertain. The CDR3 sequence is CASSPPPGASYEQYF. The CDR3 region has the DNA TGTGCCAGCTCACCACCCCCGGGTGCCTCCTACGAGCAGTACTTC.